This is a list of T cell receptor beta chains from one sample in a study of shared clonotypes between healthy human individuals. Produced via immunoSEQ multiplex PCR; TCRdb's table is partial and in-frame only. The table lists roughly 2 million clones, over 85% of them singletons. Sequencing input: naive CD8+ T cells sorted from blood. The receptor set was obtained from a man in his late teens or twenties in good health. Both conserved end residues are part of each CDR3. Fields, in order: clone size, V gene, J gene, D gene, CDR3 DNA, CDR3 protein. The D gene is left open where the match is weak. The size field is filled for only some rows; it gives once, few, many or a size class.

.	TRBV6-5	TRBJ2-7	.	TGTGCCAGCAGGGTGAACAACGAGCAGTACTTC	CASRVNNEQYF
.	TRBV5-4	TRBJ2-2	.	TGTGCCAGCAGCTCACCTGGGGACCTTCTCGTCGGGGAGCTGTTTTTT	CASSSPGDLLVGELFF
.	TRBV29-1	TRBJ2-3	TRBD2	TGCAGCGTTGAGGGACTAGCGGGAGGGCTAGATACGCAGTATTTT	CSVEGLAGGLDTQYF
.	TRBV6-5	TRBJ2-7	.	TGTGCCAGCAGCTACGGCGGAACCTACGAGCAGTACTTC	CASSYGGTYEQYF
.	TRBV19	TRBJ2-5	.	TGTGCCAGTAGCGGTCCTAACGCGGAGACCCAGTACTTC	CASSGPNAETQYF
.	TRBV30	TRBJ2-1	.	TGTGCCTGCGCGGACTTCCTCGGCTACAATGAGCAGTTCTTC	CACADFLGYNEQFF
.	TRBV27	TRBJ2-5	.	TGTGCCAGCAGTTTTGTAACCAGCCAAGAGACCCAGTACTTC	CASSFVTSQETQYF
.	TRBV4-3	TRBJ2-3	.	TGCGCCAGCAGCCAAGATTCACAGGGAGGGGAAACAGATACGCAGTATTTT	CASSQDSQGGETDTQYF
.	TRBV13	TRBJ2-5	.	TGTGCCAGCAGCTCCCAAGGGGAGACCCAGTACTTC	CASSSQGETQYF
.	TRBV6-6	TRBJ1-1	TRBD1	TGTGCCAGCAGGGGACAGGGGGCGAAAAACACTGAAGCTTTCTTT	CASRGQGAKNTEAFF
.	TRBV5-6	TRBJ1-5	TRBD1	TGTGCCAGCAGCCAAGGGACAGGGATACAGCCCCAGCATTTT	CASSQGTGIQPQHF
.	TRBV14	TRBJ1-3	.	TGTGCCAGCAGTCTAACCGGGCCGCCTTCTGGAAACACCATATATTTT	CASSLTGPPSGNTIYF
.	TRBV5-6	TRBJ2-6	TRBD1	TGTGCCAGCAGCTTTTGGACAGGGGTACCTGGCGGGGCCAACGTCCTGACTTTC	CASSFWTGVPGGANVLTF
.	TRBV5-6	TRBJ1-6	TRBD1	TGTGCCAGCAGCCCTGAGACAGGGACCAATTCACCCCTCCACTTT	CASSPETGTNSPLHF
.	TRBV11-2	TRBJ2-5	.	TGTGCCAGCAGCTACCGGGACGGATCACAAGAGACCCAGTACTTC	CASSYRDGSQETQYF
.	TRBV2	TRBJ2-1	.	TGTGCCAGCAGTGAATATGAGGGCTACAATGAGCAGTTCTTC	CASSEYEGYNEQFF
.	TRBV9	TRBJ2-6	TRBD1	TGTGCCAGCAGCCCGACAGGGGCACTTTCTGGGGCCAACGTCCTGACTTTC	CASSPTGALSGANVLTF
once	TRBV7-2	TRBJ2-5	TRBD2	TGTGCCAGCAGCCCGATTGCGGGAGTTCCCGAGACCCAGTACTTC	CASSPIAGVPETQYF
.	TRBV6-4	TRBJ2-2	TRBD2	TGTGCCAGCACCAGACTAGCGGGAGTAGGGACCGGGGAGCTGTTTTTT	CASTRLAGVGTGELFF
once	TRBV4-3	TRBJ1-1	TRBD1	TGCGCCAGCAGCCAAGTTGAGGGGGCCACTGAAGCTTTCTTT	CASSQVEGATEAFF
.	TRBV19	TRBJ1-2	TRBD1	TGTGCCTGTAGGGACAGTAACTATGGCTACACCTTC	CACRDSNYGYTF
.	TRBV27	TRBJ2-1	.	TGTGCCAGCAGTTTCGATGGGACCAAGCAGTTCTTC	CASSFDGTKQFF
.	TRBV29-1	TRBJ1-6	.	TGCAGCTTGGGGTCGAGTAAGACCAATTCACCCCTCCACTTT	CSLGSSKTNSPLHF
.	TRBV6-1	TRBJ1-1	TRBD1	TGTGCCAGCACCTCAGGGGGTGCCACTGAAGCTTTCTTT	CASTSGGATEAFF
once	TRBV6-1	TRBJ2-7	TRBD2	TGTGCCAGCAGTGAAGGACTAGCGGGGACCTACGAGCAGTACTTC	CASSEGLAGTYEQYF
.	TRBV6-1	TRBJ1-1	.	TGTGCCAGCAGTGAATCCTTTGGGTTCTTGGGGAACACTGAAGCTTTCTTT	CASSESFGFLGNTEAFF
.	TRBV7-8	TRBJ2-2	TRBD2	TGTGCCAGCAGCGCGGGACTAGCGGGCCCATGGGCTAAGTTCACCGGGGAGCTGTTTTTT	CASSAGLAGPWAKFTGELFF
few	TRBV28	TRBJ2-7	.	TGTGCCAGCAGTTTGCCGGGGAGCTCCTACGAGCAGTACTTC	CASSLPGSSYEQYF
.	TRBV5-1	TRBJ1-6	.	TGCGCCAGCAGCTCGGAGCGGGAAATAGGATCACCCCTCCACTTT	CASSSEREIGSPLHF
.	TRBV7-2	TRBJ2-1	.	TGTGCCAGCAGCCCCCTTACGGATTACAATGAGCAGTTCTTC	CASSPLTDYNEQFF
.	TRBV5-4	TRBJ2-7	.	TGTGCCAGCAGCTCCCATGAGGGACGGGGCTACGAGCAGTACTTC	CASSSHEGRGYEQYF
.	TRBV21-1	TRBJ1-1	.	TGTGCCAGTCCTAAAGCTTTCTTT	CASPKAFF
.	TRBV4-1	TRBJ2-1	.	TGCGCCAGCAGCCAAAGTAGGTTAGTGGGAGAGCAGTTCTTC	CASSQSRLVGEQFF
once	TRBV7-2	TRBJ2-3	TRBD2	TGTGCCAGCAGCTTAGCGAAGGCGGGGGGCTACGCAGATACGCAGTATTTT	CASSLAKAGGYADTQYF
.	TRBV27	TRBJ2-7	.	TGTGCCAGCAGTCCGCAGCCGGCAGGTCTCTCCTACGAGCAGTACTTC	CASSPQPAGLSYEQYF
.	TRBV4-1	TRBJ2-1	.	TGCGCCAGCAGCCGCGGTAGGGAGCAGTTCTTC	CASSRGREQFF
few	TRBV6-6	TRBJ2-3	.	TGTGCCAGCAGTTACAGGGAAGATACGCAGTATTTT	CASSYREDTQYF
.	TRBV5-1	TRBJ2-5	TRBD2	TGCGCCAGCAGCCGGCGACTAGCGCAAGAGACCCAGTACTTC	CASSRRLAQETQYF